Sequencing of this T cell receptor (beta chain) was carried out in a study of neurological immune-mediated disorders. The ends lost 1 base at V and 12 bases at J; junction bases unmatched: 9. The V gene's germline CDR1 is SGHRS and CDR2 YFSETQ. The CDR3 spans 14 residues. Regarding the study as a whole: Association with the multiple sclerosis repertoire cluster was not found for any clinical or MRI feature.

This clonotype was seen at least ten times. The antigen remains undetermined. TCRdb re-derived calls from the 5' RACE reads in MiXCR, one entry per CDR3 protein. The table shows tens of thousands of distinct CDR3 sequences, with around 2.5% occurring only once. Sequencing used PBMCs. The gene calls are TRBV5-1 and TRBJ2-1, with 8 nucleotides matching TRBD1. The TCR sequence derives from a woman aged 45-65 years with multiple sclerosis. For the CDR3, the DNA is TGCGCCAGCAGCTTGCAGGGGGCGTATAGTGCGCAGTTCTTC. Translated: CASSLQGAYSAQFF.